This TCR beta chain was identified in a study of blood T cells in healthy people across ages. Study findings and constraints: A conclusive naive versus antigen-experienced comparison was prevented by the unsorted PBMCs. Nothing was known about donor CMV status, and this possibly confounded expanded clonotype changes. Age showed a roughly linear inverse relationship with TCR beta diversity per million T cells.

Through a sample-barcoded 5' primer and a J-beta primer mix, a second PCR was run for roughly 6 to 12 cycles. From each sample, at least 3 million paired-end reads containing CDR3 were obtained. MiXCR, applied by TCRdb to the 5' RACE reads, yields one record per CDR3 protein. Seen here are hundreds of thousands of distinct CDR3 sequences, about half observed once, and the top ten hold around a third. In this sample, this clonotype is medium-sized (0.01 to 0.1%). Its antigen is currently unknown. Trimming left V 0 bases short and J 7 bases short, with 8 bases between. This CDR3 is built from 14 residues. Germline assignment: CDR1 SGHRS and CDR2 YFSETQ.

The chain recombines TRBV5-1 with TRBJ1-6; D remains ambiguous. Sequences were obtained from blood. The receptor was isolated from a woman aged 60-75 years in good health. CDR3 amino acids: CASSLVVSNSPLHF. Written as DNA, the CDR3 is TGCGCCAGCAGCTTGGTAGTCAGCAATTCACCCCTCCACTTT. Full variable domain (outside the CDR3, taken from reference TRBV5-1 and TRBJ1-6): KAGVTQTPRYLIKTRGQQVTLSCSPISGHRSVSWYQQTPGQGLQFLFEYFSETQRNKGNFPGRFSGRQFSNSRSEMNVSTLELGDSALYLCASSLVVSNSPLHFGNGTRLTVT.